The table lists the clone carrying this T cell receptor (beta chain) with a few counts. Its antigen is undetermined. Every bit of the isolated RNA underwent reverse transcription, so sequencing read expressed TCRB transcripts. Clones were read by immunoSEQ multiplex PCR, and TCRdb kept only the in-frame ones, dropping some. The sample has 500,000 to 800,000 clones; around 11% are singletons. Each of the sorted populations had a purity greater than 95%. These data originate in a study of beta chain features in type 1 diabetes. Broader study findings: Shorter TCRB CDR3s, moderately but significantly so, marked every one of the four CD4+ subsets in Type 1 diabetes patients.

The sample was naive CD4+ T cells from blood. This clonotype was sampled from a man aged 25 to 45 with type 1 diabetes.

The CDR3 is CASREGQDTGELFF. DNA of the CDR3: TGTGCCAGCCGGGAGGGGCAGGACACCGGGGAGCTGTTTTTT. This chain uses TRBV28 with TRBJ2-2; 8 nucleotides match TRBD2. Germline values: CDR1 MDHEN, CDR2 SYDVKM. This CDR3 contains 14 residues. J was trimmed by 3 bases and V by 8 bases; bases with no gene match: 5.